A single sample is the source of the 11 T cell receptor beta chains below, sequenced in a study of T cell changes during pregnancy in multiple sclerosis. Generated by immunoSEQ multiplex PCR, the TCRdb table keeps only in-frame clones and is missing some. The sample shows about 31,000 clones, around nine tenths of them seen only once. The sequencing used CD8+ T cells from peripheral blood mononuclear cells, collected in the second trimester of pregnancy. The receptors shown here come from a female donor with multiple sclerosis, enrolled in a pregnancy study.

Here the CDR3 reads CASNEGGGNEQFF. The CDR3 DNA is TGTGCCAGCAACGAAGGGGGTGGGAATGAGCAGTTCTTC. V and J are TRBV25-1 and TRBJ2-1, with D tentatively TRBD1 (6 bases). Trimming shortened V by 7 bases and J by 7 bases, and 14 bases separated the two germline ends. CDR3 length: 13 amino acids. In germline, CDR1 is MGHDK, CDR2 SYGVNS.

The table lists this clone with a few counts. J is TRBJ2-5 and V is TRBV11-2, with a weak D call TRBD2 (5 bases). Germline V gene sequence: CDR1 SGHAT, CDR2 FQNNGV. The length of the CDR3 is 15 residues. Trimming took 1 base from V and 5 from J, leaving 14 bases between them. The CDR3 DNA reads TGTGCCAGCAGCTTAGGAGGTAGCGACTTGGAGACCCAGTACTTC. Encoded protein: CASSLGGSDLETQYF.

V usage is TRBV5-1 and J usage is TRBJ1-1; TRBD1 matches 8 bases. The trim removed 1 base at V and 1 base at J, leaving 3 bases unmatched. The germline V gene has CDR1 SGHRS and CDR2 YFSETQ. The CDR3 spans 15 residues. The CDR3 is CASSLPGTGNTEAFF. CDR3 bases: TGCGCCAGCAGCTTGCCGGGGACAGGGAACACTGAAGCTTTCTTT.

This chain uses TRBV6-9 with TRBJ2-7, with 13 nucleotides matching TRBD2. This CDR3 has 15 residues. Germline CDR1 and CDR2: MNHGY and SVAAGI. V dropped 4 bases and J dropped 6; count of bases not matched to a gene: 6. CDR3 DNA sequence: TGTGCCAGCAGTTCCAGGACTAGCGGGAGAGTCGAGCAGTACTTC. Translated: CASSSRTSGRVEQYF.

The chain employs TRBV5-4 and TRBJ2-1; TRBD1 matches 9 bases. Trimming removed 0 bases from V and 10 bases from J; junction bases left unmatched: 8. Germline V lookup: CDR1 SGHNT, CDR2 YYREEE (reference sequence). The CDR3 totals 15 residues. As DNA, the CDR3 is TGTGCCAGCAGCTTGGTGACGGACAGGGGAGGCGAGCAGTTCTTC. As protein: CASSLVTDRGGEQFF.

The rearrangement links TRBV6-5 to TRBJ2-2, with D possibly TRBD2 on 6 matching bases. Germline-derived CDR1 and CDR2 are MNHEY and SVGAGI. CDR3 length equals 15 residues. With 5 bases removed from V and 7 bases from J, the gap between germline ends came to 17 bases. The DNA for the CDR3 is TGTGCCAGCAGTCCCTTCCGGGAGAGGGTCGGGGAGCTGTTTTTT. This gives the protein CASSPFRERVGELFF.

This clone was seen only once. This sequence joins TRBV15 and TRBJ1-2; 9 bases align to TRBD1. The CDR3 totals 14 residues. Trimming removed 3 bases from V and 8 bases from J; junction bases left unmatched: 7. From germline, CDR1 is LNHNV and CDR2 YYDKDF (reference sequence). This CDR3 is CATSREDRGSGYTF. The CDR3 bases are TGTGCCACCAGCAGGGAGGACAGGGGTAGCGGCTACACCTTC.

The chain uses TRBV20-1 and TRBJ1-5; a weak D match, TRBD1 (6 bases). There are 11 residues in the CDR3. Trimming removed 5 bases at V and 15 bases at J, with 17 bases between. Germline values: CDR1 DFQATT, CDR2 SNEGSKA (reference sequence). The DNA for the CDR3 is TGCAGTGCTCCCCGGGACAACGGTTGGCATTTT. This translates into CSAPRDNGWHF.

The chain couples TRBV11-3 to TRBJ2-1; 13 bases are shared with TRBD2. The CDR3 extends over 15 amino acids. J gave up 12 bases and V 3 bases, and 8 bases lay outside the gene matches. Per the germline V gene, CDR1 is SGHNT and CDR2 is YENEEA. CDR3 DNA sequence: TGTGCCAGCAGCTTGAGGACTAGCGGGAGAAGATGGCAGTTCTTC. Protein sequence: CASSLRTSGRRWQFF.

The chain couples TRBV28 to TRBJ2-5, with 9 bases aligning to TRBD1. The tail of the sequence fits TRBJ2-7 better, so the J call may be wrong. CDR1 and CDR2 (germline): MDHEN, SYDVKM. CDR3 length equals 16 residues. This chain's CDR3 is CASSPGQGSGWDEQYF. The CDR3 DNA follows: TGTGCCAGCAGTCCGGGACAGGGTAGTGGATGGGACGAGCAGTACTTC.

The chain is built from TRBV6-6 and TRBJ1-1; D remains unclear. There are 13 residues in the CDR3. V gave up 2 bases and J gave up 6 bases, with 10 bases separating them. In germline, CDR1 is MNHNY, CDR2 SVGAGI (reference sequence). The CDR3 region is CASSYSPTAEAFF. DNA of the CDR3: TGTGCCAGCAGTTACAGCCCTACCGCTGAAGCTTTCTTT.